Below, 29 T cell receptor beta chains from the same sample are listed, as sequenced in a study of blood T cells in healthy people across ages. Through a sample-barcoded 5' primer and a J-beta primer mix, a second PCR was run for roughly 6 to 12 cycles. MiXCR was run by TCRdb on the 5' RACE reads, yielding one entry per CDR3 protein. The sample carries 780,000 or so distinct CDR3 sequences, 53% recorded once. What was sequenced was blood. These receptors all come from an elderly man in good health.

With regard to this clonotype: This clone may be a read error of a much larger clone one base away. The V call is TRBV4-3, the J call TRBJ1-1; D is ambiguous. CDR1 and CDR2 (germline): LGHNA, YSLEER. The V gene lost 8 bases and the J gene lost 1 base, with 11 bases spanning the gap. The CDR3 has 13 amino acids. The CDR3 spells CASGPSRNTEAFF. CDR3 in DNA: TGCGCCAGCGGCCCGAGTCGGAACACTGAAGCTTTCTTT.

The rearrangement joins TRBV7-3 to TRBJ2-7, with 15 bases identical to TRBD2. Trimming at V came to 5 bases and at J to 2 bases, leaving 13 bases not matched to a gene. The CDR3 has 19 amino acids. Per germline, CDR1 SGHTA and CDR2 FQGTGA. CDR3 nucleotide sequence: TGTGCCAGCAGCGAAGGCGGACTAGCGGGAGGGCCGAAGACCTACGAGCAGTACTTC. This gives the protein CASSEGGLAGGPKTYEQYF.

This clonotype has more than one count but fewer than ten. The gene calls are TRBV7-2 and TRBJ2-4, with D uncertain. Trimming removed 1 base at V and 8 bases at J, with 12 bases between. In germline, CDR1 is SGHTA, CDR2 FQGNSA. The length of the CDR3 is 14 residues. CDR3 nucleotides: TGTGCCAGCAGCTTAGGGGGTAGCTCGGACATTCAGTACTTC. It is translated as CASSLGGSSDIQYF. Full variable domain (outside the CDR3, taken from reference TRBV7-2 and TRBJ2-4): GAGVSQSPSNKVTEKGKDVELRCDPISGHTALYWYRQSLGQGLEFLIYFQGNSAPDKSGLPSDRFSAERTGGSVSTLTIQRTQQEDSAVYLCASSLGGSSDIQYFGAGTRLSVL.

The CDR3 spells CASSESTGGNYGYTF. CDR3 in DNA: TGTGCCAGCAGCGAATCGACAGGGGGCAACTATGGCTACACCTTC. V gene TRBV2 combines with J gene TRBJ1-2; 10 nucleotides match TRBD1. There are 15 residues in the CDR3. Germline loops: CDR1 SNHLY, CDR2 FYNNEI. V shed 6 bases, J shed 2 bases, and the junction held 6 bases outside the gene matches.

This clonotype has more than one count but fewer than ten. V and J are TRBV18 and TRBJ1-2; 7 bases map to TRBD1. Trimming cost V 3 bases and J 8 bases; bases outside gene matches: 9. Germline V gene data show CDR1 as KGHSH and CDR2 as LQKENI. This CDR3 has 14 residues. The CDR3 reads CASSPTGRTGGYTF. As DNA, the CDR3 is TGTGCCAGCTCACCCACTGGTCGGACAGGCGGCTACACCTTC.

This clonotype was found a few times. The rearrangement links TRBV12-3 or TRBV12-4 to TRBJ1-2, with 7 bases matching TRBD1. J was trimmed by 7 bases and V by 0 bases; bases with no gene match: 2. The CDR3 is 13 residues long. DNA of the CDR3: TGTGCCAGCAGTTTAGCGGGACAGAGTGGCTACACCTTC. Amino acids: CASSLAGQSGYTF.

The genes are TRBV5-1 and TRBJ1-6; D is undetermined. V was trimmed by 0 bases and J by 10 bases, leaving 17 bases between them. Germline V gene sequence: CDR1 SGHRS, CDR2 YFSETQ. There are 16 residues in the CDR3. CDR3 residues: CASSLEGQGAGSPLHF. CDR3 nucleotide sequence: TGCGCCAGCAGCTTGGAGGGTCAAGGAGCGGGCTCACCCCTCCACTTT.

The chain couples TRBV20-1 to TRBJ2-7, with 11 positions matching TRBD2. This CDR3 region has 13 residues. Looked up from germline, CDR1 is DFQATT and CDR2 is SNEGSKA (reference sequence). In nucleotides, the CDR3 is TGCAGGGCTGGGACTAGCGGTTCCTACGAGCAGTACTTC. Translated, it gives CRAGTSGSYEQYF.

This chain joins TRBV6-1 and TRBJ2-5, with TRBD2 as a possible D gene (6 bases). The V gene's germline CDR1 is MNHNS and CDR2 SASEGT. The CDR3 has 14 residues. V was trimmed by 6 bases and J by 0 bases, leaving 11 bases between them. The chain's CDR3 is CASRRRVDQETQYF. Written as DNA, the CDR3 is TGTGCCAGCAGGAGGAGGGTGGACCAAGAGACCCAGTACTTC.

This CDR3 reads CSVEKYGYTF. In DNA, the CDR3 is TGCAGCGTTGAAAAATATGGCTACACCTTC. V and J are TRBV29-1 and TRBJ1-2, with unresolved D. This CDR3 contains 10 residues. The germline gives CDR1 SQVTM, CDR2 ANQGSEA. V was cut by 2 bases and J by 5 bases, with 3 bases left in between. The entire variable domain, with the rest obtained from reference TRBV29-1 and TRBJ1-2, is as follows: SAVISQKPSRDICQRGTSLTIQCQVDSQVTMMFWYRQQPGQSLTLIATANQGSEATYESGFVIDKFPISRPNLTFSTLTVSNMSPEDSSIYLCSVEKYGYTFGSGTRLTVV.

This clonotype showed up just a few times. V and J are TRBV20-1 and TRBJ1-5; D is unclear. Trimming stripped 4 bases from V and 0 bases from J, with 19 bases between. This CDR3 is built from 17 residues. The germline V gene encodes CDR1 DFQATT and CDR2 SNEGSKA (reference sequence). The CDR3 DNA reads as TGCAGTGCTACCCTGCCCGTAGGGAGTTATAGCAATCAGCCCCAGCATTTT. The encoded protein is CSATLPVGSYSNQPQHF.

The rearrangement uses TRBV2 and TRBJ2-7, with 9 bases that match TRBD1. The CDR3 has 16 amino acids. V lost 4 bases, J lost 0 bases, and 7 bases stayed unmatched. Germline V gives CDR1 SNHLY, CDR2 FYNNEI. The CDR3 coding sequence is TGTGCCAGCAGTGTTATAGGACAGGGGAGCTCCTACGAGCAGTACTTC. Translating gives CASSVIGQGSSYEQYF.

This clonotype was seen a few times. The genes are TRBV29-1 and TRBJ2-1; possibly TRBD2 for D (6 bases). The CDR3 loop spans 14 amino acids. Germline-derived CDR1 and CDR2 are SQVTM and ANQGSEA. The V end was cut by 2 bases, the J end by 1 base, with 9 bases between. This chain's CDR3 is CSVERGRSYNEQFF. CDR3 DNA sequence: TGCAGCGTTGAAAGAGGGAGGTCCTACAATGAGCAGTTCTTC.

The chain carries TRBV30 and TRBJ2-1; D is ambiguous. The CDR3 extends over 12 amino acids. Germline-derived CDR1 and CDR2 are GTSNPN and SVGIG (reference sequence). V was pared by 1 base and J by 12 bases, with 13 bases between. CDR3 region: CAWSGGFGGQFF. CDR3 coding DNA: TGTGCCTGGAGTGGCGGTTTTGGCGGGCAGTTCTTC.

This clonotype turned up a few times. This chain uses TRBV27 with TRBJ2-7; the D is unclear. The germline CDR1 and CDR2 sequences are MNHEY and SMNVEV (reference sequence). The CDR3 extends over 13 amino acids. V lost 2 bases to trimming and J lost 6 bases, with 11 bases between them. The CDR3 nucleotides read TGTGCCAGCAGTTTAAGAATGGGTTTCGAGCAGTACTTC. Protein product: CASSLRMGFEQYF.

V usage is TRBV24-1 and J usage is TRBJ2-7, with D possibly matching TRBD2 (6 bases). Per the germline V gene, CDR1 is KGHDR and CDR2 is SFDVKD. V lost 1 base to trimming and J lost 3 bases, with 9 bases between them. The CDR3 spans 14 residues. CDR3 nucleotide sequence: TGTGCCACCAGTGATTTTAATAGCGGCTACGAGCAGTACTTC. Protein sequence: CATSDFNSGYEQYF.

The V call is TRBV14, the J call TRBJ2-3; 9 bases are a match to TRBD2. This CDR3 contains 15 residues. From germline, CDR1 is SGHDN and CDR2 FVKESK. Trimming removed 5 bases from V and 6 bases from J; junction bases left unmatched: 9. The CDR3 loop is CASSFLREGTDTQYF. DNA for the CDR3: TGTGCCAGCAGCTTCTTGCGGGAGGGAACGGATACGCAGTATTTT.

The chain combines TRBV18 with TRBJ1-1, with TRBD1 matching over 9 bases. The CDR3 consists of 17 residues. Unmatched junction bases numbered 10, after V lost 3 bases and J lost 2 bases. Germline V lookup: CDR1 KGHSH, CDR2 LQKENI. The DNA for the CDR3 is TGTGCCAGCTCACCTCCGGGACAGGGCCGACGCAACACTGAAGCTTTCTTT. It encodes CASSPPGQGRRNTEAFF.

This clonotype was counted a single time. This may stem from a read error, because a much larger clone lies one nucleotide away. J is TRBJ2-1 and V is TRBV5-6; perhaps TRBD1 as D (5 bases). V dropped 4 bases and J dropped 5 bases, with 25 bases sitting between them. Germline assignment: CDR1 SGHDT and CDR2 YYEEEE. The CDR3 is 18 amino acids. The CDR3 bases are TGTGCCAGCAGCCATGACCTAAGTAGCAGGGTCGAGGACAATGAGCAGTTCTTC. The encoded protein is CASSHDLSSRVEDNEQFF.

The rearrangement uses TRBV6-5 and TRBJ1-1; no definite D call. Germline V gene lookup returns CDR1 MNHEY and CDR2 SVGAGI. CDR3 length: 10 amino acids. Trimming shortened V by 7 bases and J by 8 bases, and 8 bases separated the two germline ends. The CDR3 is CASKPREAFF. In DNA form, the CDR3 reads TGTGCCAGCAAACCCCGGGAAGCTTTCTTT.

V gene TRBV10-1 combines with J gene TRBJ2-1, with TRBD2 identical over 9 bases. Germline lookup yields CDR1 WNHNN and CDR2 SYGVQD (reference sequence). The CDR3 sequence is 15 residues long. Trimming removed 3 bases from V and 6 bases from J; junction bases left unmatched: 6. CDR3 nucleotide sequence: TGCGCCAGCAGTGACTATAGCGGGAGAGGCAATGAGCAGTTCTTC. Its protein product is CASSDYSGRGNEQFF.

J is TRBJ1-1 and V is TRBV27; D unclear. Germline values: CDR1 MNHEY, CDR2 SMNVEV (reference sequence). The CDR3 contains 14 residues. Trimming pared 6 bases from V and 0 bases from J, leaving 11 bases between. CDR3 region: CASRARYMNTEAFF. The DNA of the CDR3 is TGTGCCAGCAGAGCACGGTATATGAACACTGAAGCTTTCTTT.

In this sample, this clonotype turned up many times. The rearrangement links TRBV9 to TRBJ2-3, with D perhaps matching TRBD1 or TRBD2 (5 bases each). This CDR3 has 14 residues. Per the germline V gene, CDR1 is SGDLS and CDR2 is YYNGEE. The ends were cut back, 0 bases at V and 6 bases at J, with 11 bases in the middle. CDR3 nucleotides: TGTGCCAGCAGCGTAGCGGGGCCGCGGGATACGCAGTATTTT. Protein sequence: CASSVAGPRDTQYF.

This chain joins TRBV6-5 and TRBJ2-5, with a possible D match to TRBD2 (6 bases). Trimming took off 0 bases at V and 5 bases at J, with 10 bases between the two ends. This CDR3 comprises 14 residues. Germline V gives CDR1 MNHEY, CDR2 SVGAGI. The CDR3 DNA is TGTGCCAGCAGTTACTCCCCGGCGGGGGAGACCCAGTACTTC. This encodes CASSYSPAGETQYF.

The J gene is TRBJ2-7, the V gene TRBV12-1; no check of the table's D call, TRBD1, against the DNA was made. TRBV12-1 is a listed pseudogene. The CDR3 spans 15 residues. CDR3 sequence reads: CASSERQGASYEQYF. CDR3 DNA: TGTGCCAGCAGCGAGAGGCAGGGTGCCTCCTACGAGCAGTACTTC.

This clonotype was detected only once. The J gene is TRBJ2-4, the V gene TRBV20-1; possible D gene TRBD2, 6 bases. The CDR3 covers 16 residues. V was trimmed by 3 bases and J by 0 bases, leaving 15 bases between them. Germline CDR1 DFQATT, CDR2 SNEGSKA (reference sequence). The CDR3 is CSASDLTGLAKNIQYF. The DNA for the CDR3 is TGCAGTGCTAGTGACTTGACGGGACTAGCCAAAAACATTCAGTACTTC.

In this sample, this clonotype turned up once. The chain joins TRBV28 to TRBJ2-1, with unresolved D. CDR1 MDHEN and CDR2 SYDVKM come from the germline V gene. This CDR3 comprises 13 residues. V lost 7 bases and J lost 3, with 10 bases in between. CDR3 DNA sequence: TGTGCCAGCACCCCCGCCTTCTACAATGAGCAGTTCTTC. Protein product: CASTPAFYNEQFF.

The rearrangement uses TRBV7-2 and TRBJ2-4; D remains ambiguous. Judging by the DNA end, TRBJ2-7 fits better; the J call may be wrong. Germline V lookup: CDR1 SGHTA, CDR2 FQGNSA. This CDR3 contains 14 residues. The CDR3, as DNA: TGTGCCAGCAGCTTTGGTGTAGGGCCCTACGAGCAGTACTTC. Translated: CASSFGVGPYEQYF.

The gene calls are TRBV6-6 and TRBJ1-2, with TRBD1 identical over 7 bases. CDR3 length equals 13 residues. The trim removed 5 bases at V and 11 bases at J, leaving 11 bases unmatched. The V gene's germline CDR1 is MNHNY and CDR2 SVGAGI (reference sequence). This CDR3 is CASSGQGETLYTF. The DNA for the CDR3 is TGTGCCAGCAGTGGGCAGGGGGAGACCCTGTACACCTTC.